This TCR beta chain was sequenced in a study of T cells expressing NK-cell markers. Overall study: Sorted CD3+CD56+NKG2C+, CD3+CD56+NKG2C- and CD3+CD56-NKG2C+ T cells supplied TCR beta repertoires.

The CDR3 runs to 15 residues. Germline CDR1 LGHDT, CDR2 YNNKEL (reference sequence). Study-level findings and limits: Roughly 1.0-8% of CD8+ T cells in roughly six donors belonged to dominant NKG2C+ clonotypes. Dominance of the CD3+CD56-NKG2C+ fraction by these clonotypes also held in several donors.

Remarks on this clonotype: What it binds is not known.

With UMIs, 5'RACE template switching was used to make TCR beta cDNA. Reanalyzing the 5' RACE reads, TCRdb keeps one entry per CDR3 protein, without DNA. Its clone listing holds 350,000 to 400,000 distinct CDR3 sequences. The sequence was obtained from a woman aged 45-65 years in good health. Material: blood T cells: a sorted CD56 or NKG2C T cell subset, CD4+ or CD8+ T cells, or bulk PBMC T cells (not recorded which). This chain uses TRBV3-1 with TRBJ1-3. Here the CDR3 reads CASSQGGNSGNTIYF.